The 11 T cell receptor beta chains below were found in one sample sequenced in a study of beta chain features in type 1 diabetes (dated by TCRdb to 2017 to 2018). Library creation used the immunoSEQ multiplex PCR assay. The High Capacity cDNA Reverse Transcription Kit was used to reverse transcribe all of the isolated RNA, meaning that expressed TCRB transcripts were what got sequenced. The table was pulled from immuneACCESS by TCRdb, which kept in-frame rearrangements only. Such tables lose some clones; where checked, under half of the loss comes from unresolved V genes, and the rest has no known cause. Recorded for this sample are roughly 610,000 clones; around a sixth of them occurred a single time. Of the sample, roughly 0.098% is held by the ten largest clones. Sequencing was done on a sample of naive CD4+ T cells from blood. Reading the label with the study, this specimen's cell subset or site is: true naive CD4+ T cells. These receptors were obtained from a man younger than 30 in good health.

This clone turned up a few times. The CDR3: CASSLLMGSAPPQDEQFF. The DNA for the CDR3 is TGTGCCAGCTCCCTCCTGATGGGGTCGGCCCCACCCCAGGATGAGCAGTTCTTC. The chain joins TRBV18 to TRBJ2-1; D remains ambiguous. Germline CDR1 is KGHSH and CDR2 is LQKENI. Trimming left V 6 bases short and J 8 bases short, with 29 bases between. The CDR3 totals 18 residues.

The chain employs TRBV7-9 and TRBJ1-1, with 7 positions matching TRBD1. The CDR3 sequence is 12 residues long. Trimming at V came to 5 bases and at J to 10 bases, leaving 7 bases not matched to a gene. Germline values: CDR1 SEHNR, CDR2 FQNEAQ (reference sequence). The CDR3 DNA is TGTGCCAGCAGCATTAGCACAGGGGCAGCTTTCTTT. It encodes CASSISTGAAFF. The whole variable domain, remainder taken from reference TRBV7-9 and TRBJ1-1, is DTGVSQNPRHKITKRGQNVTFRCDPISEHNRLYWYRQTLGQGPEFLTYFQNEAQLEKSRLLSDRFSAERPKGSFSTLEIQRTEQGDSAMYLCASSISTGAAFFGQGTRLTVV.

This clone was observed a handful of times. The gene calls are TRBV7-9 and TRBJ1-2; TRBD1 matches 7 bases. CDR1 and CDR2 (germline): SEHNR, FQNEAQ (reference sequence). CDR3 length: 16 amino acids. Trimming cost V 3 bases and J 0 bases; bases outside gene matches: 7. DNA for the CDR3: TGTGCCAGCAGCTTGGGCGGGACAGCCGCTAACTATGGCTACACCTTC. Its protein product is CASSLGGTAANYGYTF. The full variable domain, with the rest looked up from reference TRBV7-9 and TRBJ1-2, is DTGVSQNPRHKITKRGQNVTFRCDPISEHNRLYWYRQTLGQGPEFLTYFQNEAQLEKSRLLSDRFSAERPKGSFSTLEIQRTEQGDSAMYLCASSLGGTAANYGYTFGSGTRLTVV.

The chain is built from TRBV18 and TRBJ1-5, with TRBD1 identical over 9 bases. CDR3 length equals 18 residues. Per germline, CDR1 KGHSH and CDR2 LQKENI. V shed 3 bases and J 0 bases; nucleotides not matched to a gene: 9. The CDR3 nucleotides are TGTGCCAGCTCACCCCGCCCGGGACAGGGAAATAGCAATCAGCCCCAGCATTTT. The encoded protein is CASSPRPGQGNSNQPQHF.

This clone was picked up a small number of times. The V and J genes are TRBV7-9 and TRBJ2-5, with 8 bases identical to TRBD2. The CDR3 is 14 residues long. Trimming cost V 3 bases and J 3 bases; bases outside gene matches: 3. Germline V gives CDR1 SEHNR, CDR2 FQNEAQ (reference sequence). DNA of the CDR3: TGTGCCAGCAGCTTTGCGGGGGGTAAAGAGACCCAGTACTTC. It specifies CASSFAGGKETQYF.

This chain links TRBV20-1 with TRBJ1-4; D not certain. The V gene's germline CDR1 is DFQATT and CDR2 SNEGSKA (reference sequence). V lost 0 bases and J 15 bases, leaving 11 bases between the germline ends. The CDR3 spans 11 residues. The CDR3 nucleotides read TGCAGTGCTAGAGATAGCCAAGTTATGTTTTTT. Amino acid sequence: CSARDSQVMFF.

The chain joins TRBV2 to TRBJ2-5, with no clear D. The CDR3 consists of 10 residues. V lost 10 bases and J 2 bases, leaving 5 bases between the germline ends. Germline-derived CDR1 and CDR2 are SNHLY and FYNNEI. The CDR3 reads CATIQETQYF. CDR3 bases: TGTGCCACTATTCAAGAGACCCAGTACTTC.

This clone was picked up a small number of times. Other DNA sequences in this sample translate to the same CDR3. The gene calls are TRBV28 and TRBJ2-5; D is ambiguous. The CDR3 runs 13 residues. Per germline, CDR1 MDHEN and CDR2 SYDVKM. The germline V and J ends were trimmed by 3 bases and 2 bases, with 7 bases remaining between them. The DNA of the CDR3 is TGTGCCAGCAGTTTTGGGGTACAAGAGACCCAGTACTTC. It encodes CASSFGVQETQYF.

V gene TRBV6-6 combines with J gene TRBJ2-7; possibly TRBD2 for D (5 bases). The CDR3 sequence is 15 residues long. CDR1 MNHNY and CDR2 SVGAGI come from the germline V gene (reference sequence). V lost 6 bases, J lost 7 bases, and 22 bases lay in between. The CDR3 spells CASRTPGGTMGEQYF. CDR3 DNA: TGTGCCAGCAGGACCCCCGGAGGAACTATGGGGGAGCAGTACTTC.

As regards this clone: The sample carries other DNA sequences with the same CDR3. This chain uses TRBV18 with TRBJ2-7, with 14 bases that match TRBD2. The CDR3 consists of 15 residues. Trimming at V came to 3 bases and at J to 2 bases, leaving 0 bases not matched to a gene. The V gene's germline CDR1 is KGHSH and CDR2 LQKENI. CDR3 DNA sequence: TGTGCCAGCTCACCGGGACTAGCGGGGGCCTACGAGCAGTACTTC. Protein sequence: CASSPGLAGAYEQYF.

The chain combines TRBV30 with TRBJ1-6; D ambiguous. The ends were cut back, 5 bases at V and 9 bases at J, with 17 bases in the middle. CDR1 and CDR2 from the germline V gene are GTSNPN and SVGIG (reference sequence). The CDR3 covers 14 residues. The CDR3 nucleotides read TGTGCCTGGTTGGCGACTCCCTGGAGTTCACCCCTCCACTTT. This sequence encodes CAWLATPWSSPLHF.